These T cell receptor beta chains were read from a single sample in a study of blood T cell repertoires in COVID-19. Assay: immunoSEQ multiplex PCR; the TCRdb copy retains only in-frame clones and omits some. The repertoire includes just under 150,000 clones, about 87% of them detected once, and 8.6% sits in the top ten. The sequenced material came from peripheral blood. The receptors come from a woman between 50 and 59 years old with active or convalescent COVID-19. Both conserved end residues are part of each CDR3. The D gene is left open where the match is weak. Expanded clones get a size class; other rows say once, few or many, or leave the size out.

d_gene	abundance	v_gene	j_gene	CDR3nt	CDR3aa
TRBD1	.	TRBV18	TRBJ1-6	TGTGCCAGCTCACCGACCCACACAGGGGATGGTTCACCCCTCCACTTT	CASSPTHTGDGSPLHF
TRBD1	once	TRBV30	TRBJ1-2	TGTGCCTGGTCCGGCACAGGGGCTGGTGGTGGCTACACCTTC	CAWSGTGAGGGYTF
TRBD1	.	TRBV5-5	TRBJ1-1	TGTGCCAGCATCGTACAGGGGGAGCGCACTGAAGCTTTCTTT	CASIVQGERTEAFF
TRBD2	.	TRBV29-1	TRBJ2-3	TGCAGCGTTGAATGGAGTAGCGGGGGCCCCACGGATACGCAGTATTTT	CSVEWSSGGPTDTQYF
.	.	TRBV3-1/TRBV3-2	TRBJ1-1	TGTGCCAGCAGCCAAGATCGGAGCAACACTGAAGCTTTCTTT	CASSQDRSNTEAFF
.	.	TRBV21-1	TRBJ1-3	TGTGCCAGCAGCAAAATCTCCGTGGCCTTCCTCTCTGGAAACACCATATATTTT	CASSKISVAFLSGNTIYF
.	.	TRBV6-5	TRBJ1-1	TGTGCCAGCAGTTACCGGGGGGCAGTCGAAGCTTTCTTT	CASSYRGAVEAFF
.	.	TRBV6-1	TRBJ1-5	TGTGCCAGCAGTGATTGGAGGGGCTATAGCAATCAGCCCCAGCATTTT	CASSDWRGYSNQPQHF
TRBD2	.	TRBV30	TRBJ2-7	TGTGCCTGGAGACCGACTCTAGCGGGGATAAACTACGAGCAGTACTTC	CAWRPTLAGINYEQYF
.	.	TRBV28	TRBJ1-5	TGTGCCAGCAGTTTTGTGTTCTCCAGCAATCAGCCCCAGCATTTT	CASSFVFSSNQPQHF
.	few	TRBV6-2/TRBV6-3	TRBJ2-7	TGTGCCAGCAGTTATTCGGAGAACGAGCAGTACTTC	CASSYSENEQYF
.	.	TRBV27	TRBJ1-6	TGTGCCAGCAGTAGCAGGGGCGGCAATTCACCCCTCCACTTT	CASSSRGGNSPLHF
.	.	TRBV27	TRBJ1-5	TGTGCCAGCAGTCCCGGTAACAGGGCCCCTAATCAGCCCCAGCATTTT	CASSPGNRAPNQPQHF
.	.	TRBV28	TRBJ1-2	TGTGCCAGCAGGAGTATTAACTATGGCTACACCTTC	CASRSINYGYTF
.	.	TRBV29-1	TRBJ1-2	TGCAGCGTTGAAGAATACCCTACTACTGCCAACTATGGCTACACCTTC	CSVEEYPTTANYGYTF
TRBD1	.	TRBV28	TRBJ1-2	TGTGCCAGCAGTGAATCTCGGGACAGTACTAACTATGGCTACACCTTC	CASSESRDSTNYGYTF
TRBD1	.	TRBV24-1	TRBJ2-1	TGTGCCACCAGTGATCCAGGGGGAGATGAGCAGTTCTTC	CATSDPGGDEQFF
.	.	TRBV6-6	TRBJ1-4	TGTGCCAGCAGTTACTCTGCAGGTCAACGGGAAAAACTGTTTTTT	CASSYSAGQREKLFF
.	few	TRBV28	TRBJ2-6	TGTGCCAGCAGGGGGCTCGGGTCCGGGGCCAACGTCCTGACTTTC	CASRGLGSGANVLTF
TRBD1	.	TRBV16	TRBJ2-7	TGTGCCAGCAGCCAGCCGACAGGGGTCAGACCTTACGAGCAGTACTTC	CASSQPTGVRPYEQYF
.	.	TRBV5-1	TRBJ1-5	TGCGCCAGCAGCTTGGAGGCAGGTAGCAATCAGCCCCAGCATTTT	CASSLEAGSNQPQHF
.	.	TRBV7-6	TRBJ2-7	TGTGCCAGCAGCTTATCTGCAGGAACCTACGAGCAGTACTTC	CASSLSAGTYEQYF
.	few	TRBV9	TRBJ2-2	TGTGCCAGCAGCGTAGGGGCAGGGAACACCGGGGAGCTGTTTTTT	CASSVGAGNTGELFF
TRBD2	.	TRBV7-2	TRBJ2-7	TGTGCCAGTACGGAGGCTAGCGGGTTCTACGAGCAGTACTTC	CASTEASGFYEQYF
TRBD1	.	TRBV18	TRBJ1-1	TGTGCCAGCTCACCACGGGACAGGGTCATGAACACTGAAGCTTTCTTT	CASSPRDRVMNTEAFF
.	.	TRBV5-5	TRBJ2-7	TGTGCCAGCAGCGCCGCCGGGTTGCAGTACTTC	CASSAAGLQYF
TRBD2	.	TRBV24-1	TRBJ2-1	TGTGCCACCTCCGTCGGGGGGGGCTCCTACAATGAGCAGTTCTTC	CATSVGGGSYNEQFF
TRBD1	.	TRBV11-1	TRBJ1-6	TGTGCCAGCATGACCGGGACAGGGAATTCACCCCTCCACTTT	CASMTGTGNSPLHF
.	.	TRBV6-1	TRBJ2-5	TGTGCCAGCAGTGAGTTAAATCAGGCGTCCCAGTACTTC	CASSELNQASQYF
.	few	TRBV11-2	TRBJ1-2	TGTGCCAGCAGCTTAGCCCCGGGAGGCGGTTATGGCTACACCTTC	CASSLAPGGGYGYTF
TRBD2	.	TRBV18	TRBJ2-3	TGTGCCAGCTCACGCGGGAGGGCCGAAGATACGCAGTATTTT	CASSRGRAEDTQYF
.	.	TRBV6-5	TRBJ2-7	TGTGCCAGCAGTTACTCGTGGCCCCAGCAGGGGTACGAGCAGTACTTC	CASSYSWPQQGYEQYF